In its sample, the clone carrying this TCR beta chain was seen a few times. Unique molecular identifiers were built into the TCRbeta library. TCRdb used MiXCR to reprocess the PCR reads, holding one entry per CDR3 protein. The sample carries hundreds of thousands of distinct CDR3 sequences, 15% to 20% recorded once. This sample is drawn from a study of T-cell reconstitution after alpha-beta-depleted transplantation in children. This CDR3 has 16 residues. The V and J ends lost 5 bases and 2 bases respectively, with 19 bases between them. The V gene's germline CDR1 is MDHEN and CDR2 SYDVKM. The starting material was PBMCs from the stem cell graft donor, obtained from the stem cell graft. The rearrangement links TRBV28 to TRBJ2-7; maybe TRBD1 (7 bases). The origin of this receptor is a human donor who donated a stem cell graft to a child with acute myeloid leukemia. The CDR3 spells CASSLAGQLPAYEQYV. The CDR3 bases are TGTGCCAGCAGTCTCGCGGGACAGCTTCCCGCCTACGAGCAGTACGTC.